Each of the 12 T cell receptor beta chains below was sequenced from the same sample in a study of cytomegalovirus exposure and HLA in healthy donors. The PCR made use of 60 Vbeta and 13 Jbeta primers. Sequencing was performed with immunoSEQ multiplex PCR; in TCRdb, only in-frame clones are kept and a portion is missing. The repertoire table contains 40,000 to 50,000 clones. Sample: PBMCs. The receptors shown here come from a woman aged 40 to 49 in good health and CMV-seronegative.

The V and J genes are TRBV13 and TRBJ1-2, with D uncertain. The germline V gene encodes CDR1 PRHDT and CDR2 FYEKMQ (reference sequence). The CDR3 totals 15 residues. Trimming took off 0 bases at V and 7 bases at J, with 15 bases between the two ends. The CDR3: CASSLGQTPAGGYTF. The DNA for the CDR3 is TGTGCCAGCAGCTTAGGGCAAACTCCAGCGGGTGGCTACACCTTC.

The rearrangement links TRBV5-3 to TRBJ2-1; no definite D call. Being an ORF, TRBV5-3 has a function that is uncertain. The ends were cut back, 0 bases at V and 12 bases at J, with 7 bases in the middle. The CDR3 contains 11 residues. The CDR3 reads CARSLGYGQFF. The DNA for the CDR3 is TGTGCCAGAAGCTTGGGTTACGGGCAGTTCTTC.

The CDR3 sequence: CASSPQANYYNEQFF. CDR3 bases: TGTGCCAGCTCACCACAGGCTAACTACTACAATGAGCAGTTCTTC. V and J are TRBV18 and TRBJ2-1; D not certain. Germline lookup yields CDR1 KGHSH and CDR2 LQKENI. The CDR3 runs to 15 residues. Trimming removed 1 base from V and 3 bases from J, with 10 bases in between.

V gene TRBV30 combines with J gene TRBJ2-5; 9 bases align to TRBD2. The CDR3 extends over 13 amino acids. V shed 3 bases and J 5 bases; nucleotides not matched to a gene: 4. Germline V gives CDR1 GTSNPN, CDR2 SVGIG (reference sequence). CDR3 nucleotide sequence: TGTGCCTGGAGGTATAGCGGGAGTGAGACCCAGTACTTC. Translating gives CAWRYSGSETQYF.

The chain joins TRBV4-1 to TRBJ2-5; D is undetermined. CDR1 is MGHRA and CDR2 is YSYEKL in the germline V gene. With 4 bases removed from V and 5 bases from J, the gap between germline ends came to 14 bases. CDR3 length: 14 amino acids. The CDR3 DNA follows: TGCGCCAGCAGCCTTTATATGATCGGGGAGACCCAGTACTTC. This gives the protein CASSLYMIGETQYF.

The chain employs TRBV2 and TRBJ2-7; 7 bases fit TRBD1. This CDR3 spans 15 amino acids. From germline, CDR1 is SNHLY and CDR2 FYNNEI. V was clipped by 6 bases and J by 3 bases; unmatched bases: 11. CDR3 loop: CASRYTGTALYEQYF. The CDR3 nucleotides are TGTGCCAGCAGGTACACCGGGACAGCACTCTACGAGCAGTACTTC.

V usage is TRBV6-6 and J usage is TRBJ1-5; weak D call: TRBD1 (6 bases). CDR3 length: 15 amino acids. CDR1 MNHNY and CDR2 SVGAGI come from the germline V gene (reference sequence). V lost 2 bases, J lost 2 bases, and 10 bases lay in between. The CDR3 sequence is CASSYGGAGNQPQHF. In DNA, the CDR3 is TGTGCCAGCAGTTACGGGGGGGCAGGCAATCAGCCCCAGCATTTT.

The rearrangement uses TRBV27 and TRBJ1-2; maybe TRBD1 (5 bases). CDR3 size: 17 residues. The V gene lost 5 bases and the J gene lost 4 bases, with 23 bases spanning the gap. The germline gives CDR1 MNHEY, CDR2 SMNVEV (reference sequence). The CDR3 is CASSQLPVVSGVYGYTF. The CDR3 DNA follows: TGTGCCAGCAGTCAACTCCCAGTGGTATCGGGGGTCTATGGCTACACCTTC.

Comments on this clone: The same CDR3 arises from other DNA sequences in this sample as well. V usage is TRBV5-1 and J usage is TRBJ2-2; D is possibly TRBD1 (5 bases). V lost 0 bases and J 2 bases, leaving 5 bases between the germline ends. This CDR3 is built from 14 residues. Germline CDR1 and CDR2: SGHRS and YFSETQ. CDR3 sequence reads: CASSLGGNTGELFF. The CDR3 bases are TGCGCCAGCAGCTTGGGGGGCAACACCGGGGAGCTGTTTTTT.

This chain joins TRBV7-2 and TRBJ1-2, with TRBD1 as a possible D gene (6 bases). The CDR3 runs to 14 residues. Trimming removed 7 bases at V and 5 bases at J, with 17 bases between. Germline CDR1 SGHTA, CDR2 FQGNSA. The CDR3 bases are TGTGCCAGCAACCGAAAACAGGGCGTTTATGGCTACACCTTC. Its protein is CASNRKQGVYGYTF.

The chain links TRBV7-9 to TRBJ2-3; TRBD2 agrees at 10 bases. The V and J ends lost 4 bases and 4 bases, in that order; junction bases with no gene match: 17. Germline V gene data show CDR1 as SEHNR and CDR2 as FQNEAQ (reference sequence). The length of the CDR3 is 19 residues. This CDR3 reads CASSSNPGASGSKADTQYF. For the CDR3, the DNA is TGTGCCAGCAGCTCAAATCCGGGGGCTAGCGGGAGTAAGGCAGATACGCAGTATTTT.

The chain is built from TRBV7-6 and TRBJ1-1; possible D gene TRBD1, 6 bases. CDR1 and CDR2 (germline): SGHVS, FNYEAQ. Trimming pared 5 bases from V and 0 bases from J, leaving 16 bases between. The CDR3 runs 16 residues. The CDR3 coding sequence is TGTGCCAGCAGCCCAACGACAGGTAGAATGAACACTGAAGCTTTCTTT. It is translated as CASSPTTGRMNTEAFF.